The rows below give T cell receptor beta chains drawn from one sample of a study of T cell responses to AZD1222 COVID-19 vaccine. The method was immunoSEQ multiplex PCR; TCRdb's version includes in-frame clones alone and lacks a portion of them. This repertoire shows approximately 160,000 clones, 90% found once; its top ten account for less than 1.6%. The starting material was peripheral blood, obtained on day 0 of AZD1222 vaccination. The receptors were sampled from an adult in good health. The CDR3 runs from the conserved cysteine through the conserved F or W. The order of the fields is clone size, V gene, J gene, D gene, CDR3 protein, CDR3 DNA. A D gene is named only where the DNA matches it firmly. A row's size may be missing; if present it is once, few, many or a size class.

>-|TRBV5-5|TRBJ2-2|-
CASSSPILGSGTDTGELFF
TGTGCCAGCAGCTCACCAATCTTAGGTAGCGGGACAGACACCGGGGAGCTGTTTTTT
>-|TRBV20-1|TRBJ1-5|-
CSARGQPQHF
TGCAGTGCTCGTGGTCAGCCCCAGCATTTT
>-|TRBV27|TRBJ1-5|TRBD1
CASRPGQGHSNQPQHF
TGTGCCAGCAGGCCGGGACAGGGCCATAGCAATCAGCCCCAGCATTTT
>-|TRBV18|TRBJ2-2|TRBD1
CASSTYRGPGTGELFF
TGTGCCAGCTCAACCTACAGGGGGCCCGGCACCGGGGAGCTGTTTTTT
>-|TRBV29-1|TRBJ2-7|-
CSVESSPYEQYF
TGCAGCGTTGAGTCCTCACCCTACGAGCAGTACTTC
>-|TRBV7-8|TRBJ2-4|-
CASSLATGRPKNIQYF
TGTGCCAGCAGCTTGGCAACAGGGCGGCCCAAAAACATTCAGTACTTC
>-|TRBV19|TRBJ1-2|TRBD1
CASRDRGLGYGYTF
TGTGCCAGTAGGGACAGGGGGCTTGGCTATGGCTACACCTTC
>-|TRBV28|TRBJ1-2|TRBD1
CASVFTGGAQGYTF
TGTGCCAGCGTTTTTACAGGGGGCGCTCAAGGCTACACCTTC
>-|TRBV6-1|TRBJ1-1|-
CASSEMAAPEAFF
TGTGCCAGCAGTGAAATGGCAGCCCCTGAAGCTTTCTTT
>few|TRBV5-1|TRBJ1-4|-
CASSFDRTNEKLFF
TGCGCCAGCAGCTTTGACAGAACTAATGAAAAACTGTTTTTT
>once|TRBV4-3|TRBJ2-1|-
CASSQDGGFYNEQFF
TGCGCCAGCAGCCAAGATGGAGGGTTCTACAATGAGCAGTTCTTC
>-|TRBV27|TRBJ1-1|-
CASSRIPPGQRTEAFF
TGTGCCAGCAGCCGTATCCCCCCCGGACAGAGGACTGAAGCTTTCTTT
>once|TRBV5-4|TRBJ2-2|TRBD1
CASSLGGQGSTGELFF
TGTGCCAGCAGCTTGGGAGGACAGGGATCCACCGGGGAGCTGTTTTTT
>-|TRBV5-6|TRBJ1-1|-
CASSLGWIEAFF
TGTGCCAGCAGCTTGGGGTGGATTGAAGCTTTCTTT
>-|TRBV27|TRBJ1-3|-
CASSLSIGNTIYF
TGTGCCAGCAGTTTATCAATCGGAAACACCATATATTTT
>-|TRBV13|TRBJ2-3|TRBD1
CASSTNGQVGFGNTDTQYF
TGTGCCAGCAGCACGAACGGACAGGTAGGATTCGGTAACACAGATACGCAGTATTTT
>once|TRBV19|TRBJ1-4|TRBD1
CASAPGTGNEKLFF
TGTGCCAGTGCCCCCGGGACAGGGAATGAAAAACTGTTTTTT